This T cell receptor (beta chain) was identified in a study of blood T cells in healthy people across ages. The CDR3 is 16 residues long. CDR1 is SGHVS, CDR2 FQNEAQ, per germline. V gave up 2 bases and J gave up 6 bases; unmatched junction bases: 10. A second PCR of about 7 to 12 cycles used a sample-barcoded 5' primer and a J-beta primer mix. Via MiXCR, TCRdb re-called the 5' RACE reads, giving one row per CDR3 protein. Of 1.5 million to 2 million distinct CDR3 sequences listed, just under 50% are singletons. The chain combines TRBV7-8 with TRBJ2-1; 7 bases are shared with TRBD1. The sample comprised blood. The sequence was obtained from a woman between 40 and 50 years old in good health. The CDR3 DNA follows: TGTGCCAGCAGCTTATTCCCCGTGACAGGGATCAATGAGCAGTTCTTC. Amino acid sequence: CASSLFPVTGINEQFF.